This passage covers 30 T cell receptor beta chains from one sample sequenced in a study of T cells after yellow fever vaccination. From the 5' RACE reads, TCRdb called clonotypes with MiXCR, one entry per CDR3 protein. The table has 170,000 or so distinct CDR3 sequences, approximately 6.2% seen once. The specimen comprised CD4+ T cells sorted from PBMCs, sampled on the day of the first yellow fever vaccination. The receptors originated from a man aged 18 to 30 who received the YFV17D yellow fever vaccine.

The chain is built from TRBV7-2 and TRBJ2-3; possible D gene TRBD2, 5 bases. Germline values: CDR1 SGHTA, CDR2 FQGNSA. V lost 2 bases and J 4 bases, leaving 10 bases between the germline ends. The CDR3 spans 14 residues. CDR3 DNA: TGTGCCAGCAGCTTAACGGAGGTCGCAGATACGCAGTATTTT. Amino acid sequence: CASSLTEVADTQYF.

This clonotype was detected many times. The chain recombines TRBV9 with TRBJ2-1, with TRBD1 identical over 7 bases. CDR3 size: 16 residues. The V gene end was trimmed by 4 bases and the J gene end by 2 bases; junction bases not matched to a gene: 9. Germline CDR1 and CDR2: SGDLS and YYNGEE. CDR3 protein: CASSPQQGSTYNEQFF. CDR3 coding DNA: TGTGCCAGCAGCCCTCAACAGGGGTCAACCTACAATGAGCAGTTCTTC.

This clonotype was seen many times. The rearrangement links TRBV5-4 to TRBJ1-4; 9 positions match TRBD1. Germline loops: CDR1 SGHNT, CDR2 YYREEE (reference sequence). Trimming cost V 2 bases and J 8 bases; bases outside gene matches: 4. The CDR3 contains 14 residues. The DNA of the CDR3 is TGTGCCAGCAGCTTACAGGGGGCCGAGGAAAAACTGTTTTTT. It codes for CASSLQGAEEKLFF.

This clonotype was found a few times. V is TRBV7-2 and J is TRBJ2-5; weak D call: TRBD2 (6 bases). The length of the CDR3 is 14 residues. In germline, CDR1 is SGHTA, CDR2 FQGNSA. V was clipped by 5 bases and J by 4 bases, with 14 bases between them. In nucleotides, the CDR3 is TGTGCCAGCAGCGTTAGCGGAGCCGGAGAGACCCAGTACTTC. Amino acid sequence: CASSVSGAGETQYF. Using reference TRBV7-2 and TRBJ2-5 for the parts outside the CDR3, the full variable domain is GAGVSQSPSNKVTEKGKDVELRCDPISGHTALYWYRQSLGQGLEFLIYFQGNSAPDKSGLPSDRFSAERTGGSVSTLTIQRTQQEDSAVYLCASSVSGAGETQYFGPGTRLLVL.

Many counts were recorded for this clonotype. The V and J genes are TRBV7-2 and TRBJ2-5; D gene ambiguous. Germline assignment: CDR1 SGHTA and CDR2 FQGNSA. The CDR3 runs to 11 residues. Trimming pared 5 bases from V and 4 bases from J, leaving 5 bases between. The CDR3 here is CASSRPETQYF. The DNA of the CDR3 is TGTGCCAGCAGCCGACCAGAGACCCAGTACTTC.

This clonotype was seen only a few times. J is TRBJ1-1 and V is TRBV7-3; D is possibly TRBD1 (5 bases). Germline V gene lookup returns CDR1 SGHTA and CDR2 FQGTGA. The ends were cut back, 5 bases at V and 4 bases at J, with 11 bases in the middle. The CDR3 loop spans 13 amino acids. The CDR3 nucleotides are TGTGCCAGCAGCGGTGACAGCTTCACTGAAGCTTTCTTT. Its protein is CASSGDSFTEAFF.

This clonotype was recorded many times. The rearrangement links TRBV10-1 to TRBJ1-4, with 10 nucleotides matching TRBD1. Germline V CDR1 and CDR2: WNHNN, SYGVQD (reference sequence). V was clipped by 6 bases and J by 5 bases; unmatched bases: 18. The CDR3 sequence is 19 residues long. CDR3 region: CASSPGTGAVKFRNEKLFF. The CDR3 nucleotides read TGCGCCAGCAGCCCCGGGACAGGGGCCGTCAAGTTCAGGAATGAAAAACTGTTTTTT.

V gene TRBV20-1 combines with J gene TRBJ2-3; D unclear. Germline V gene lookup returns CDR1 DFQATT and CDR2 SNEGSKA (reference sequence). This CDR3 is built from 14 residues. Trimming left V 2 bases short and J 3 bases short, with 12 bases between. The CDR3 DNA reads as TGCAGTGCTAGACCCCCTCTACATACAGATACGCAGTATTTT. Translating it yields CSARPPLHTDTQYF.

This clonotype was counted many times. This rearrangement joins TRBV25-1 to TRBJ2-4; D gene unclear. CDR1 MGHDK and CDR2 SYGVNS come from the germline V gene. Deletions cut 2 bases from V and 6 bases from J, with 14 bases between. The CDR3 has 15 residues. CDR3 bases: TGTGCCAGCAGTGAACACGGGTCTCCCGGAAACATTCAGTACTTC. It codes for CASSEHGSPGNIQYF.

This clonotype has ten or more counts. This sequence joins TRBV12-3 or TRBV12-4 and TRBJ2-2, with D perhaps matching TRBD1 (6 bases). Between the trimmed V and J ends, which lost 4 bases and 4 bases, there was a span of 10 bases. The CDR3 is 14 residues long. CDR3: CASSSHRVTGELFF. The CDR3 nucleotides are TGTGCCAGCAGTTCCCACAGGGTCACCGGGGAGCTGTTTTTT.

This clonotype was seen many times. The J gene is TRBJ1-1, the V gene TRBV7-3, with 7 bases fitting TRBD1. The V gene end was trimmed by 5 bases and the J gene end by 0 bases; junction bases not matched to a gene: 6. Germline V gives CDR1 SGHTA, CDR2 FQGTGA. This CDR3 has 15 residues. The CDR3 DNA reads TGTGCCAGCAGCGCTTTGGGGACAGTGAACACTGAAGCTTTCTTT. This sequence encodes CASSALGTVNTEAFF. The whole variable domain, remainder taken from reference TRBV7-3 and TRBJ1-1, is GAGVSQTPSNKVTEKGKYVELRCDPISGHTALYWYRQSLGQGPEFLIYFQGTGAADDSGLPNDRFFAVRPEGSVSTLKIQRTERGDSAVYLCASSALGTVNTEAFFGQGTRLTVV.

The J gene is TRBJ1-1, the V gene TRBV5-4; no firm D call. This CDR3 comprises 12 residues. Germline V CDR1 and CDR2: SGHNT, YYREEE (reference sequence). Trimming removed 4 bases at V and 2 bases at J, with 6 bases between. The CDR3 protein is CASSADNTEAFF. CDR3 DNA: TGTGCCAGCAGCGCGGACAACACTGAAGCTTTCTTT. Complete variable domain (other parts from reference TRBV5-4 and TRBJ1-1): ETGVTQSPTHLIKTRGQQVTLRCSSQSGHNTVSWYQQALGQGPQFIFQYYREEENGRGNFPPRFSGLQFPNYSSELNVNALELDDSALYLCASSADNTEAFFGQGTRLTVV.

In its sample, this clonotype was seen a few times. The CDR3 loop is CASSVEPGNTIYF. The DNA of the CDR3 is TGTGCCAGCAGCGTAGAACCTGGAAACACCATATATTTT. The V and J genes are TRBV9 and TRBJ1-3; unclear D gene. Germline CDR1 SGDLS, CDR2 YYNGEE. This CDR3 has 13 residues. Trimming left V 0 bases short and J 2 bases short, with 3 bases between. Full variable domain (missing parts from reference TRBV9 and TRBJ1-3): DSGVTQTPKHLITATGQRVTLRCSPRSGDLSVYWYQQSLDQGLQFLIQYYNGEERAKGNILERFSAQQFPDLHSELNLSSLELGDSALYFCASSVEPGNTIYFGEGSWLTVV.

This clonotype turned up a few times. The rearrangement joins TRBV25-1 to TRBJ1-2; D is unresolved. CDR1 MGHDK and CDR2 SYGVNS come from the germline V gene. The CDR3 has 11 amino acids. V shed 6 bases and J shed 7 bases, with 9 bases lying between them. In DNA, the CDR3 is TGTGCCAGCAGCGAAGGAGGTGGCTACACCTTC. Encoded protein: CASSEGGGYTF.

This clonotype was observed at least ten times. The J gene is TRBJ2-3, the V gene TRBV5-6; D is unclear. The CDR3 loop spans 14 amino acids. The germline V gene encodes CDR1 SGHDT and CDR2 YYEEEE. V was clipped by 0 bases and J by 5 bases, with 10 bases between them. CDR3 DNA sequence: TGTGCCAGCAGCTTGGAGTATCGTCTAGATACGCAGTATTTT. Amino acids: CASSLEYRLDTQYF.

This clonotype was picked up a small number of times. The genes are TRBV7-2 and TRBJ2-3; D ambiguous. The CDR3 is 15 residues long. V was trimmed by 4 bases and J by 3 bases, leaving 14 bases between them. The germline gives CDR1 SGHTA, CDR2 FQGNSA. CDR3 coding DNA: TGTGCCAGCAGCTCAAGGTGGTTGAGGACAGATACGCAGTATTTT. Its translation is CASSSRWLRTDTQYF.

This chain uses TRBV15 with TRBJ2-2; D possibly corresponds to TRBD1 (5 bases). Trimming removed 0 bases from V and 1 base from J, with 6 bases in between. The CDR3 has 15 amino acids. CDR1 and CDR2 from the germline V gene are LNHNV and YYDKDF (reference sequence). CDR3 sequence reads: CATSREGVNTGELFF. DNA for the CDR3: TGTGCCACCAGCAGAGAAGGGGTGAACACCGGGGAGCTGTTTTTT. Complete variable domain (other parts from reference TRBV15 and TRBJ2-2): DAMVIQNPRYQVTQFGKPVTLSCSQTLNHNVMYWYQQKSSQAPKLLFHYYDKDFNNEADTPDNFQSRRPNTSFCFLDIRSPGLGDTAMYLCATSREGVNTGELFFGEGSRLTVL.

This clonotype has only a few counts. CDR3 residues: CASSLDSVTEAFF. The CDR3 DNA reads TGTGCCAGCAGCTTAGATTCCGTTACTGAAGCTTTCTTT. V is TRBV11-2 and J is TRBJ1-1, with unresolved D. V was clipped by 0 bases and J by 5 bases, with 7 bases between them. Germline V lookup: CDR1 SGHAT, CDR2 FQNNGV. The CDR3 spans 13 residues.

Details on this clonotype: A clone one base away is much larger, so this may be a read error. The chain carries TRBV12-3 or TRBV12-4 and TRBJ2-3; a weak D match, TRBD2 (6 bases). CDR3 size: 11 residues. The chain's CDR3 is CTSTGEDTQYF. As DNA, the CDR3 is TGTACCAGCACGGGGGAAGATACGCAGTATTTT.

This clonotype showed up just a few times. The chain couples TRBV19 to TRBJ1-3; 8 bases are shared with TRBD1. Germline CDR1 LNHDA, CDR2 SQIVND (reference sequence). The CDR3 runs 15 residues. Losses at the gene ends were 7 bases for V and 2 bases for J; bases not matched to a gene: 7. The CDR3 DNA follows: TGTGCCAGTAAAGACAGGGGACTTCCTGGAAACACCATATATTTT. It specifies CASKDRGLPGNTIYF.

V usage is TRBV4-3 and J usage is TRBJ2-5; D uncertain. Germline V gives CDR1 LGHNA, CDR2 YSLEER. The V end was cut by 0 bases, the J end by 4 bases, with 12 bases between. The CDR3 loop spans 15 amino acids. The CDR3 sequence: CASSQDPLVRETQYF. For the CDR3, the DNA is TGCGCCAGCAGCCAAGATCCCTTAGTCCGAGAGACCCAGTACTTC.

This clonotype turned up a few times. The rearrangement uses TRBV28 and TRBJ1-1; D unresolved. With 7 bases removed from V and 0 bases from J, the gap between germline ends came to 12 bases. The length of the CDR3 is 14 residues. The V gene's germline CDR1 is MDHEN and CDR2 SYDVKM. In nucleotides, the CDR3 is TGTGCCAGCAACGCTGGGTCTGTGAACACTGAAGCTTTCTTT. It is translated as CASNAGSVNTEAFF.

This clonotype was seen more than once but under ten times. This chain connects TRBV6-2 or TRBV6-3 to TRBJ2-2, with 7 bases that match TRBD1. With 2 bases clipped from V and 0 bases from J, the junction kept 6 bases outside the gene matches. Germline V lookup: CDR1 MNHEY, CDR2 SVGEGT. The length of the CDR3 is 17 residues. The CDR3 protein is CASSYPLQGANTGELFF. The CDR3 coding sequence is TGTGCCAGCAGTTACCCCCTCCAGGGGGCGAACACCGGGGAGCTGTTTTTT.

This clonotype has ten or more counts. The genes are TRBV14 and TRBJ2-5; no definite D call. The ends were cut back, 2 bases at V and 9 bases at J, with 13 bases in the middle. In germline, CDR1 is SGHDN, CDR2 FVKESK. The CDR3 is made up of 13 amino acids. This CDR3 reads CASSQFLQRPQYF. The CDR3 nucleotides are TGTGCCAGCAGCCAATTTCTTCAGAGACCCCAGTACTTC.

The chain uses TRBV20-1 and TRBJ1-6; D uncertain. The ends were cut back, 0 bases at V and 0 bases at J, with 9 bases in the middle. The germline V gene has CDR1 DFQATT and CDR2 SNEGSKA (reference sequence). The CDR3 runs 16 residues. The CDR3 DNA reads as TGCAGTGCTAGAGATGGGAGGAGCTCCTATAATTCACCCCTCCACTTT. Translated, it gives CSARDGRSSYNSPLHF.

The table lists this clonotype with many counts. For the CDR3, the DNA is TGCGCCAGCAGCTTATTAGCGGGGCTGAACACCGGGGAGCTGTTTTTT. Its translation: CASSLLAGLNTGELFF. The V gene is TRBV5-1, the J gene TRBJ2-2; TRBD2 agrees at 8 bases. The V gene end was trimmed by 2 bases and the J gene end by 1 base; junction bases not matched to a gene: 4. The germline CDR1 and CDR2 sequences are SGHRS and YFSETQ. CDR3 length equals 16 residues.

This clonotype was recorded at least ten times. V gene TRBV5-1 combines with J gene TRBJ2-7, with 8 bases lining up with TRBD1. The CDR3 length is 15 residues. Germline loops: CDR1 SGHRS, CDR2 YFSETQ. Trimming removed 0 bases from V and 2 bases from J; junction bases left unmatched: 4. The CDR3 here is CASSLGQGIAYEQYV. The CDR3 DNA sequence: TGCGCCAGCAGCTTGGGACAGGGGATCGCCTACGAGCAGTACGTC.

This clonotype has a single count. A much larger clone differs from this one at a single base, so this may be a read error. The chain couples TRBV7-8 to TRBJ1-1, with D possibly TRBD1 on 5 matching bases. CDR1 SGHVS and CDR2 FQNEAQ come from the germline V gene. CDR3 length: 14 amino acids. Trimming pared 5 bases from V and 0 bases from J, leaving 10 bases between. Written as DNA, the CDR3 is TGTGCCAGCAGCCCCCGGGGCCTGAACACTGAAGCTTTCTTT. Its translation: CASSPRGLNTEAFF. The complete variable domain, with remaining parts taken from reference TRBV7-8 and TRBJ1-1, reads GAGVSQSPRYKVAKRGQDVALRCDPISGHVSLFWYQQALGQGPEFLTYFQNEAQLDKSGLPSDRFFAERPEGSVSTLKIQRTQQEDSAVYLCASSPRGLNTEAFFGQGTRLTVV.

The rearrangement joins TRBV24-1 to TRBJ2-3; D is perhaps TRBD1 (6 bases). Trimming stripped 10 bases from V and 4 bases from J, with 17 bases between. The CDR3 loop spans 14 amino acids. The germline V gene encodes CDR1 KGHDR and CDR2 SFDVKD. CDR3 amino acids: CATSGTLSPDTQYF. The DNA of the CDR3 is TGTGCCACTTCCGGGACACTTTCCCCAGATACGCAGTATTTT.

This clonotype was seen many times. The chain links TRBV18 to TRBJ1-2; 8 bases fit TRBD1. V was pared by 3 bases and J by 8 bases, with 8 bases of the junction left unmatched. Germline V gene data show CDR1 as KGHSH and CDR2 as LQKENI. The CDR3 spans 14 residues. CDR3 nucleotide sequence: TGTGCCAGCTCACCTAATGGACAGGGTGGAGGCTACACCTTC. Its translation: CASSPNGQGGGYTF.